This is a list of T cell receptor beta chains from one sample in a study of human thymus T cells. Here immunoSEQ multiplex PCR was the method, and the copy in TCRdb shows in-frame clones only, minus some. The sample lists roughly 77,000 clones, 85% to 95% occurring once. Sequencing was performed on thymus tissue. These receptors originate from a girl under three years old with a congenital heart defect but otherwise immunologically healthy. CDR3s include the opening cysteine and the closing phenylalanine or tryptophan. The order of the fields is V gene, CDR3 protein.

v_call: TRBV15; cdr3_aa: CATSRASLTVRGYTF
v_call: TRBV10-1; cdr3_aa: CASSDGPTYGYTF
v_call: TRBV7-6; cdr3_aa: CASSHTLPTDTQYF
v_call: TRBV11-2; cdr3_aa: CASRGRGLAGGKYNEQFF
v_call: TRBV1; cdr3_aa: CTSSHRGHGTGELFF
v_call: TRBV27; cdr3_aa: CASSPFGDSGANVLTF
v_call: TRBV28; cdr3_aa: CASSLVYVGLAYNEQFF
v_call: TRBV28; cdr3_aa: CASSSIRWEGQETQYF
v_call: TRBV19; cdr3_aa: CASSSRLAGGGEDEQYF
v_call: TRBV25-1; cdr3_aa: CASSEYTGPELYEQYF
v_call: TRBV5-8; cdr3_aa: CASSFAPTSSYEQYF
v_call: TRBV4-3; cdr3_aa: CASSIRLSYEQYF
v_call: TRBV6-5; cdr3_aa: CASRQDRGPGKLFF
v_call: TRBV25-1; cdr3_aa: CASSPRDDTTTSYEQYF
v_call: TRBV14; cdr3_aa: CASSRGGQGAEGYTF
v_call: TRBV7-9; cdr3_aa: CASSQNLRAGDGYTF
v_call: TRBV29-1; cdr3_aa: CSVRTSEYNEQFF
v_call: TRBV28; cdr3_aa: CASSFGLAGVAPSTDTQYF
v_call: TRBV11-2; cdr3_aa: CASSSRTGQPQHF
v_call: TRBV6-5; cdr3_aa: CASSYGSLYGYTF
v_call: TRBV30; cdr3_aa: CAWSVREAVKTQYF
v_call: TRBV5-1; cdr3_aa: CASRLGGQALSSYEQYF